Reported below is one T cell receptor (beta chain). Its matching antigen is unknown. Trimming shortened V by 3 bases and J by 2 bases, and 17 bases separated the two germline ends. Germline assignment: CDR1 SGDLS and CDR2 YYNGEE. This CDR3 comprises 16 residues. The data were obtained in a study of CD8+ T cells in alopecia areata. Study context: Treated individuals took tofacitinib by mouth, 5 to 10 mg twice daily. Tofacitinib lasted 6 to 18 months, then 6 months off drug. Study results and limitations: In scalp samples, resident alphabeta T cells of normal skin are also sequenced. For lesional scalp, especially alopecia totalis/universalis, clonality was higher than in normal scalp.

As the sequencing template, cDNA was produced by extracting RNA and reverse transcribing it. Produced via immunoSEQ multiplex PCR; TCRdb's table is partial and in-frame only. The table includes over 200,000 clones, roughly 57% detected once. This chain uses TRBV9 with TRBJ1-2, with a tentative D call TRBD1 (6 bases). The sequence was obtained from a human donor with alopecia areata. The sample consisted of CD4+ T cells sorted from blood, taken at week 0. The CDR3 loop is CASSAAPSTGNYGYTF. The CDR3 region has the DNA TGTGCCAGCAGCGCGGCCCCCTCTACAGGGAACTATGGCTACACCTTC.